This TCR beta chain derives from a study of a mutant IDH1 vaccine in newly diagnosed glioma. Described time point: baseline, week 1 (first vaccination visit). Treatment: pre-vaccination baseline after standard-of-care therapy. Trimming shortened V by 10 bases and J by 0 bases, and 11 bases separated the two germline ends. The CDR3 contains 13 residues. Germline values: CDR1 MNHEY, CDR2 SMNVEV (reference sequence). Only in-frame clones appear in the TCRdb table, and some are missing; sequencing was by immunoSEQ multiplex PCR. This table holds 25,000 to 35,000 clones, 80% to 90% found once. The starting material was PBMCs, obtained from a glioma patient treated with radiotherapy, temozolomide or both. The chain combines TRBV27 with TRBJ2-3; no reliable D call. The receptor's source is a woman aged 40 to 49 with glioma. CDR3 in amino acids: CATRVSSTDTQYF. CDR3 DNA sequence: TGTGCCACTCGGGTGTCTAGCACAGATACGCAGTATTTT.